This T cell receptor beta chain was profiled in a study of T cells in Graves' hyperthyroidism and ophthalmopathy. Researchers defined stable Graves' hyperthyroidism as no ophthalmopathy progression within 18 months. The patients, who ranged from 18 to 65 in age, presented with newly diagnosed hyperthyroidism lasting under 2 months. Patients were excluded for uncontrolled infection, other autoimmune disease, pregnancy or lactation. Diagnostic assessment was based on clinical symptoms, serum thyroxine and TRAb, thyroid ultrasound and orbital computed tomography. RNA transcripts provided the source from which TCR beta CDR3 regions were amplified. The study used the HTBI primer set for a first-round RT-PCR of the TCR CDR3. Via MiXCR, TCRdb re-called the multiplex PCR reads, giving one row per CDR3 protein. The sample shows about 560,000 distinct CDR3 sequences, roughly 50% of them seen only once. The CDR3 totals 16 residues. Germline-derived CDR1 and CDR2 are LGHNA and YNFKEQ. V dropped 0 bases and J dropped 7 bases, with 13 bases sitting between them.

The receptor comes from a woman aged 18 to 35 with Graves' hyperthyroidism. The chain uses TRBV4-2 and TRBJ1-6; perhaps TRBD1 as D (6 bases). The sample comprised peripheral blood or thyroid tissue (not recorded which). CDR3 coding DNA: TGTGCCAGCAGCCAAGATCTTGGGACAATCAATTCACCCCTCCACTTT. This translates into CASSQDLGTINSPLHF.